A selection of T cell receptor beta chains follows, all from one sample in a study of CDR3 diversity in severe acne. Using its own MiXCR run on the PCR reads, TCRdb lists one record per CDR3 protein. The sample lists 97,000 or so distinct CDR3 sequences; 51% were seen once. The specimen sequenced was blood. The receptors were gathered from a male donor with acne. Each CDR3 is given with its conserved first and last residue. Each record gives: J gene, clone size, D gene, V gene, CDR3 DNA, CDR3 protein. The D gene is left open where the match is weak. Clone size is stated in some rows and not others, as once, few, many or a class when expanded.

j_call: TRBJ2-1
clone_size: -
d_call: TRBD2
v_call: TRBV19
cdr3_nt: TGTGCCAGTAGTTTAAGCGGGAGTGGATACAATGAGCAGTTCTTC
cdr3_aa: CASSLSGSGYNEQFF

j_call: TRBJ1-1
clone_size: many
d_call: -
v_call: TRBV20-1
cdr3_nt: TGCAGTGCTACTAGGGGGGGGGGTAACACTGAAGCTTTCTTT
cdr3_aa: CSATRGGGNTEAFF

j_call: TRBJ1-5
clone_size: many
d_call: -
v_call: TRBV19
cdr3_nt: TGTGCCAGTAGTAGGGGGGGCGGGTATCAGCCCCAGCATTTT
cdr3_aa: CASSRGGGYQPQHF

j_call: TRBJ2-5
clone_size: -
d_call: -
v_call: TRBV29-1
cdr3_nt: TGCAGCGTGAGTAGTGCGCTCCGGGAGTCCCAGTACTTC
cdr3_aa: CSVSSALRESQYF

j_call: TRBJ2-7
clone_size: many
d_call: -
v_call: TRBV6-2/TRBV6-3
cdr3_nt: TGTGCCAGCAGTCGGGCAGGGCCTCACGAGCAGTACTTC
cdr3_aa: CASSRAGPHEQYF

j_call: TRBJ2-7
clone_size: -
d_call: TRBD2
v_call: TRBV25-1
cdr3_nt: TGTGCCAGCAGTTGGAGCGGGAGGGCCTACGAGCAGTACTTC
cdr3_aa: CASSWSGRAYEQYF

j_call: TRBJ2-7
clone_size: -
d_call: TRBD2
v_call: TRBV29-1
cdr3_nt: TGCAGCGTTGAGGGACTAGTAGGGCCCTACGAGCAGTACTTC
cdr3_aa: CSVEGLVGPYEQYF

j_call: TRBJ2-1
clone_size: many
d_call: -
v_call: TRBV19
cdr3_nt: TGTGCCAGTAGTATTGGGCTCAATTCCTACAATGAGCAGTTCTTC
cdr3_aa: CASSIGLNSYNEQFF

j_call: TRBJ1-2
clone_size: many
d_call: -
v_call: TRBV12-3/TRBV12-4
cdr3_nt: TGTGCCAGCAGTTCCGGACAGAGTTATGACTACACCTTC
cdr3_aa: CASSSGQSYDYTF

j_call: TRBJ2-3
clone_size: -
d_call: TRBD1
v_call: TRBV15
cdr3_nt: TGTGCCACCAGCAGAAGGACAGGGAGCGGCACAGATACGCAGTATTTT
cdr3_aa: CATSRRTGSGTDTQYF

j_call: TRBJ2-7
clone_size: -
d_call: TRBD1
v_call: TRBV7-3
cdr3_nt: TGTGCCAGCAGTCATGGACAGGGGGAGTCCTACGAGCAGTACTTC
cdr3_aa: CASSHGQGESYEQYF

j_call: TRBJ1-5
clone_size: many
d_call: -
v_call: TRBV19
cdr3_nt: TGTGCCAGTAGGCGGGGGGGCCAGCCCCAGCATTTT
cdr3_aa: CASRRGGQPQHF

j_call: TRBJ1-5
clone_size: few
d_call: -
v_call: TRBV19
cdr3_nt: TGTGCCAGTAGTATGAGAGTGGACACATCATATAATCAGCCCCAGCATTTT
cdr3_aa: CASSMRVDTSYNQPQHF

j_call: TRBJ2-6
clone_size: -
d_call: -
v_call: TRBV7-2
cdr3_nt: TGTGCCAGCAGCGTCGACAGCAACGTCCTGACTTTC
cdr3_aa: CASSVDSNVLTF

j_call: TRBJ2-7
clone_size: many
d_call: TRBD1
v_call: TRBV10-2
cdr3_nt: TGCGCCAGCAGAGACAGGGGGGGGACCTACGAGCAGTACTTC
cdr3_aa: CASRDRGGTYEQYF

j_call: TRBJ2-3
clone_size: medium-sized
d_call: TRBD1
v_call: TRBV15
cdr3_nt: TGTGCCACCAGCAGAAGGACAGGAACCACAGATACGCAGTATTTT
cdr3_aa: CATSRRTGTTDTQYF

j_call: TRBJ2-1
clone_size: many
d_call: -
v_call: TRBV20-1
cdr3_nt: TGCAGTGCCATTCTAGAGCCGGTCTACAATGAGCAGTTCTTC
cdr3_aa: CSAILEPVYNEQFF

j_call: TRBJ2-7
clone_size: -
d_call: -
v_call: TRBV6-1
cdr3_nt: TGTGCCAGCAGTCGTCAGGACAGCCCGAACTCCTACGAGCAGTACTTC
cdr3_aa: CASSRQDSPNSYEQYF

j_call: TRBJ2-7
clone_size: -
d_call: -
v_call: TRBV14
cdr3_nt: TGTGCCAGCGGCACAGGGCGATACGAGCAGTACTTC
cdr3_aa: CASGTGRYEQYF

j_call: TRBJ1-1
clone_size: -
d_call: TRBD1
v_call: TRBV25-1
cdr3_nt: TGTGCCAGCAGTGCAATTCCCGGGACAGAGAACACTGAAGCTTTCTTT
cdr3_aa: CASSAIPGTENTEAFF

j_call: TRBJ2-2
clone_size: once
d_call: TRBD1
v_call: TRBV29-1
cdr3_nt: TGCAGCGCCGAAGGGACAGGGGACACCGGGGAGCTGTTTTTT
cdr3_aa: CSAEGTGDTGELFF

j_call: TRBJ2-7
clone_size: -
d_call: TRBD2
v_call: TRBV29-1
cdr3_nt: TGCAGCGTTGATGTTAGCGGGCACGGCTCCTACGAGCAGTACTTC
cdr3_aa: CSVDVSGHGSYEQYF

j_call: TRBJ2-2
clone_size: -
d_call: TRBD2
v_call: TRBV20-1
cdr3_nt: TGCAGTGCCCCGGGACTAGCCGGGACTAGTGGCGGGGAGCTGTTTTTT
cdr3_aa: CSAPGLAGTSGGELFF

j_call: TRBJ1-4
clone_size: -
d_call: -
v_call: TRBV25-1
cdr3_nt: TGTGCCAGCAGTGCGCAGGAGAATGAAAAACTGTTTTTT
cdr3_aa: CASSAQENEKLFF

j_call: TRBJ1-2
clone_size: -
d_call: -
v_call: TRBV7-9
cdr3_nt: TGTGCCAGCAGCCATTCATCGGGCTATGGCTACACCTTC
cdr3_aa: CASSHSSGYGYTF

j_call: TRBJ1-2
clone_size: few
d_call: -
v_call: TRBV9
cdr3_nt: TGTGCCAGCAGCTCAGCTCCAGGTGAAGGCTACACCTTC
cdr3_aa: CASSSAPGEGYTF

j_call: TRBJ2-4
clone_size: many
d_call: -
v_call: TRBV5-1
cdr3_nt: TGCGCCAGCAGCCTGGGGAGCGGACCACCCAAAAACATTCAGTACTTC
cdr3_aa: CASSLGSGPPKNIQYF

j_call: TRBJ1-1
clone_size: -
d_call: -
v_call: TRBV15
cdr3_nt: TGTGCCACCAGCAGAGTCCGGGGTACTGAAGCTTTCTTT
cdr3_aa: CATSRVRGTEAFF

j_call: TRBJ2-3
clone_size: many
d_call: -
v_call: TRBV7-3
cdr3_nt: TGTGCCAGCAGCAATGGGCAGGGTGAGACAGATACGCAGTATTTT
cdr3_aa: CASSNGQGETDTQYF

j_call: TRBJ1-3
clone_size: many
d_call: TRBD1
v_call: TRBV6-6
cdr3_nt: TGTGCCAGCAGGGAGACAGGGAACGGAAACACCATATATTTT
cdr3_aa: CASRETGNGNTIYF

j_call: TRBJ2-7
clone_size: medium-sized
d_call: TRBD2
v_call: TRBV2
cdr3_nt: TGTGCCAGCAGTGGACTAGCGGGAGGGGGGGGTTACGAGCAGTACTTC
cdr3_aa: CASSGLAGGGGYEQYF

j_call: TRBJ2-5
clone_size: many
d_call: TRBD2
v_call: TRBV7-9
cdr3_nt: TGTGCCAGCAGCTCCGCACGGACTAGCATGGGAGAGACCCAGTACTTC
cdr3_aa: CASSSARTSMGETQYF

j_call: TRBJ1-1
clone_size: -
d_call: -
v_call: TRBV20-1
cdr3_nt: TGCAGTGCTTACCCCGAGGAGGGGCTCAATTCTGCAGCTTTCTTC
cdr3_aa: CSAYPEEGLNSAAFF

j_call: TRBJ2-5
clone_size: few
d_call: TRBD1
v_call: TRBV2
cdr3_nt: TGTGCCAGCAGTCTTGGGACAGCACAAGAGACCCAGTACTTC
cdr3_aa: CASSLGTAQETQYF

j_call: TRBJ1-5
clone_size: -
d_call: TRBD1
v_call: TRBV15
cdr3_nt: TGTGCCACCAGCAGAGAGAGGGCGACAGGGGAAAATTCACCCCAGCATTTT
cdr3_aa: CATSRERATGENSPQHF

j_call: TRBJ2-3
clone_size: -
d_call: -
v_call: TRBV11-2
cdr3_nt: TGTGCCAGCAGCTTCAGACAGGCAACAGGTACGCAGTATTTT
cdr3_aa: CASSFRQATGTQYF

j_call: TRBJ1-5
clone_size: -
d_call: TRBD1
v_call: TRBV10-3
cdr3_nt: TGTGCCAGCAGTTGGGGGACAGATAGCAATCAGCCCCAGCATTTT
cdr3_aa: CASSWGTDSNQPQHF

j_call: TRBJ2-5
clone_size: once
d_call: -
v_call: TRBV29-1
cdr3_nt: TGCAGCGTTCCTTGGGGGGAGACCCAGTACTTC
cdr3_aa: CSVPWGETQYF

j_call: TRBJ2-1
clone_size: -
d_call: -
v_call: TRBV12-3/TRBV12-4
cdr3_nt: TGTGCCAGCAGTTCGGTGGCGGGACTTTACGATGAGCAGTTCTTC
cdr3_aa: CASSSVAGLYDEQFF

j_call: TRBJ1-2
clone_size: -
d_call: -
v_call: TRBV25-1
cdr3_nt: TGTGCCAGTCAACAGGGAAGTGGCTACACCTTC
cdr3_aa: CASQQGSGYTF

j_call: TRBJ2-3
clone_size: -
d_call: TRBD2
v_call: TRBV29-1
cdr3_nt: TGCAGCGTAGCCGGGACTAGCGGGAGGGCCACAGATACGCAGTATTTT
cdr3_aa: CSVAGTSGRATDTQYF

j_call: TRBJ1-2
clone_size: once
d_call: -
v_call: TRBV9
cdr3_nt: TGTGCCAGCAGCGTAGTGGGGGACTATGGCTACACCTTC
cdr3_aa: CASSVVGDYGYTF

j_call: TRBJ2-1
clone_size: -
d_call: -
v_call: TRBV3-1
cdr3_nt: TGTGCCAGCAGCCAAACGGGTGAGCAGTTCTTC
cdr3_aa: CASSQTGEQFF

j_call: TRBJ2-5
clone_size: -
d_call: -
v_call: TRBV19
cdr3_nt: TGTGCCAGTAGTATGTGGGGGAGAGAGACCCAGTACTTC
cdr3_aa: CASSMWGRETQYF

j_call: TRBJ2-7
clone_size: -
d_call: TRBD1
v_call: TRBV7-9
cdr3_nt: TGTGCCAGCAGTGCCACCCGGGACAGGGCCTACGAGCAGTACTTC
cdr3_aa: CASSATRDRAYEQYF

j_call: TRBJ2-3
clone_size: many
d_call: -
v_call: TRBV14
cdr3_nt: TGTGCCAGCAGCCAACAATCGGCACGCACAGATACGCAGTATTTT
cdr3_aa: CASSQQSARTDTQYF

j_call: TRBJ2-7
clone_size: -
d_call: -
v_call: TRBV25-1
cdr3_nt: TGTGCCAGCAGTCCCACGGAGGCGTTCTACGAGCAGTACTTC
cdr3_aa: CASSPTEAFYEQYF

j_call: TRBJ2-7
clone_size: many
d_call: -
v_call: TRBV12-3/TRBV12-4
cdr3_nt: TGTGCCAGCAGTTTAGGGCAGGGGAACGAATACGAGCAGTACTTC
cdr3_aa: CASSLGQGNEYEQYF

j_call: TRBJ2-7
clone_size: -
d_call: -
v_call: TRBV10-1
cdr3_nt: TGTGCCTGGAGTGTCAAGGTCTACGAGCAGTACTTC
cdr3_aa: CAWSVKVYEQYF

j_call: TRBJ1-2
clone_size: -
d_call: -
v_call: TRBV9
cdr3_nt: TGTGCCAGCAGCCTGTGGCCAGGGACGGTTGGCTACACCTTC
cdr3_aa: CASSLWPGTVGYTF

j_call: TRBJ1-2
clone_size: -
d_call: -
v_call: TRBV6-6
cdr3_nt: TGTGCCAGCAGCCAAGAGGGACGGGACTATGGCTACACCTTC
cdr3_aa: CASSQEGRDYGYTF

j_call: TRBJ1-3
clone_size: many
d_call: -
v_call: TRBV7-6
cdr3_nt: TGTGCCAGCAGGACGGGGTCTGGAAACACCATATATTTT
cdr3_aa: CASRTGSGNTIYF

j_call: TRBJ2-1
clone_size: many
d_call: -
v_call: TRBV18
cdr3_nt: TGTGCCAGCTCACCCTTTTTGATCGGAGAGTTCTACAATGAGCAGTTCTTC
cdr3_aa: CASSPFLIGEFYNEQFF

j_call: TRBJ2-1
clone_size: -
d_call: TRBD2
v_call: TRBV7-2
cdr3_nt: TGTGCCAGCAGCCTGGAGGGGACTAGCGGGAAGGAGCAGTTCTTC
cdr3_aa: CASSLEGTSGKEQFF

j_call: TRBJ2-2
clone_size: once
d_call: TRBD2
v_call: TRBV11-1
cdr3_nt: TGTGCCAGCAGCTACCCTTCCCAATGGACTAGCCCGACGAACACCGGGGAGCTGTTTTTT
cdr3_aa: CASSYPSQWTSPTNTGELFF

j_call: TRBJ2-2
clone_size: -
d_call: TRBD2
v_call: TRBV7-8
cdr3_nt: TGTGCCAGCAGCTTAGGTCTAGCGGGAGGGCCTGGCGCCGGGGAGCTGTTTTTT
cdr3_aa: CASSLGLAGGPGAGELFF

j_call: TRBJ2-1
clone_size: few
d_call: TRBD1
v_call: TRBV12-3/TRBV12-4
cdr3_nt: TGTGCCACCACCTTTGGACAGGCCGACAATGAGCAGTTCTTC
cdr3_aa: CATTFGQADNEQFF

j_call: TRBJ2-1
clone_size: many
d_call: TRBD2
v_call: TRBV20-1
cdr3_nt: TGCTTAGCGGGAGGGGGCTCCTACAATGAGCAGTTCTTC
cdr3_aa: CLAGGGSYNEQFF

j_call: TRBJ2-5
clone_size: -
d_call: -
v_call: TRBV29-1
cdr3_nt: TGCAGCGTTCCCCACCTGGAGACCCAGTACTTC
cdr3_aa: CSVPHLETQYF